This entry lists 10 T cell receptor beta chains sequenced from one sample in a study of Ad26.COV2.S vaccination and SARS-CoV-2 variants. Assay: immunoSEQ multiplex PCR; the TCRdb copy retains only in-frame clones and omits some. The sample carries hundreds of thousands of clones, around 92% recorded once. This specimen consisted of peripheral blood, obtained after recovery from COVID-19. The receptors come from a human donor who had recovered from COVID-19.

CDR3 amino acids: CASSLSMNEKLFF. The CDR3 DNA follows: TGTGCCAGCTCACTATCCATGAATGAAAAACTGTTTTTT. The V and J genes are TRBV18 and TRBJ1-4, with unresolved D. Per germline, CDR1 KGHSH and CDR2 LQKENI. The V and J ends lost 4 bases and 5 bases respectively, with 8 bases between them. This CDR3 region has 13 residues.

The CDR3: CASSGREETQYF. The CDR3 bases are TGTGCCAGCAGTGGGCGAGAAGAGACCCAGTACTTC. The chain recombines TRBV6-6 with TRBJ2-5, with D unclear. Trimming removed 5 bases at V and 3 bases at J, with 7 bases between. CDR3 length: 12 amino acids. Germline V lookup: CDR1 MNHNY, CDR2 SVGAGI (reference sequence).

The chain employs TRBV7-9 and TRBJ1-2; D ambiguous. The CDR3 contains 13 residues. V dropped 5 bases and J dropped 0 bases, with 7 bases sitting between them. CDR1 SEHNR and CDR2 FQNEAQ come from the germline V gene (reference sequence). CDR3 protein: CASSTIANYGYTF. The CDR3 nucleotides read TGTGCCAGCAGCACTATCGCTAACTATGGCTACACCTTC.

The genes are TRBV27 and TRBJ1-1; the match to TRBD1 covers 7 bases. This CDR3 spans 16 amino acids. In germline, CDR1 is MNHEY, CDR2 SMNVEV (reference sequence). J lost 2 bases, V lost 8 bases, and 14 bases had no gene match. The CDR3 spells CASQERGTAINTEAFF. In nucleotides, the CDR3 is TGTGCCAGCCAAGAGCGCGGGACAGCGATCAACACTGAAGCTTTCTTT.

The chain carries TRBV3-1 (or the pseudogene TRBV3-2) and TRBJ1-1; D gene ambiguous. This CDR3 is built from 12 residues. CDR1 and CDR2 (germline): LGHDT, YNNKEL (reference sequence). The V and J ends lost 1 base and 10 bases respectively, with 10 bases between them. CDR3 bases: TGTGCCAGCAGCCAAGCGTGGAACATAGCTTTCTTT. It encodes CASSQAWNIAFF.

The chain combines TRBV7-6 with TRBJ2-1; D possibly matches TRBD1 or TRBD2 (5 bases each). V shed 1 base and J shed 10 bases, with 14 bases lying between them. Germline-derived CDR1 and CDR2 are SGHVS and FNYEAQ. The CDR3 runs to 14 residues. As DNA, the CDR3 is TGTGCCAGCAGCTTAGAAGCCGGGGCCAGGGAGCAGTTCTTC. It yields the protein CASSLEAGAREQFF.

This clone has just one count. The chain joins TRBV11-2 to TRBJ2-2; TRBD2 agrees at 9 bases. This CDR3 has 14 residues. J lost 5 bases, V lost 6 bases, and 4 bases had no gene match. CDR1 is SGHAT, CDR2 FQNNGV, per germline. Here the CDR3 reads CASRRGGVTGELFF. The CDR3 nucleotides read TGTGCCAGCAGGCGGGGGGGAGTTACCGGGGAGCTGTTTTTT. Full variable domain (missing parts from reference TRBV11-2 and TRBJ2-2): EAGVAQSPRYKIIEKRQSVAFWCNPISGHATLYWYQQILGQGPKLLIQFQNNGVVDDSQLPKDRFSAERLKGVDSTLKIQPAKLEDSAVYLCASRRGGVTGELFFGEGSRLTVL.

The chain joins TRBV6-4 to TRBJ2-3; 10 positions agree with TRBD2. Trimming took 0 bases from V and 2 from J; bases not matched to a gene: 2. CDR1 and CDR2 from the germline V gene are MRHNA and SNTAGT. The CDR3 covers 16 residues. The CDR3 nucleotides read TGTGCCAGCAGTGACTCGGGGACTAGCGCCACAGATACGCAGTATTTT. Translation gives CASSDSGTSATDTQYF.

J is TRBJ1-1 and V is TRBV13; 10 positions match TRBD1. Trimming at V came to 6 bases and at J to 0 bases, leaving 7 bases not matched to a gene. CDR1 PRHDT and CDR2 FYEKMQ come from the germline V gene (reference sequence). This CDR3 has 16 residues. In nucleotides, the CDR3 is TGTGCCAGCAGTGGACAGGGGGATGTGGTGAACACTGAAGCTTTCTTT. This sequence encodes CASSGQGDVVNTEAFF.

The J gene is TRBJ2-3, the V gene TRBV18, with D unresolved. This CDR3 contains 15 residues. V shed 2 bases and J shed 4 bases, with 13 bases lying between them. The V gene's germline CDR1 is KGHSH and CDR2 LQKENI. CDR3 residues: CASSPSSGTADTQYF. The DNA of the CDR3 is TGTGCCAGCTCACCATCTTCAGGAACGGCAGATACGCAGTATTTT.